A single sample gave rise to the 8 T cell receptor beta chains below, sequenced in a study of blood T cell repertoires in COVID-19. TCRdb keeps only in-frame clones here, not all; method: immunoSEQ multiplex PCR. The table records 200,000 to 300,000 clones, approximately 90% of them present only once. Sequences were obtained from peripheral blood. These receptors were taken from a woman aged 40 to 50 who had recovered from COVID-19.

This clone was counted a few times. V usage is TRBV18 and J usage is TRBJ1-5, with a weak D call TRBD1 (6 bases). Germline assignment: CDR1 KGHSH and CDR2 LQKENI. This CDR3 spans 17 amino acids. Trimming removed 1 base from V and 2 bases from J, with 15 bases in between. The CDR3 here is CASSPQAGAEGNQPQHF. The CDR3 nucleotides are TGTGCCAGCTCACCACAGGCGGGGGCGGAGGGCAATCAGCCCCAGCATTTT.

The J gene is TRBJ1-1, the V gene TRBV19; D perhaps matches TRBD1 (5 bases). This CDR3 region has 15 residues. Germline V gives CDR1 LNHDA, CDR2 SQIVND (reference sequence). Between the trimmed V and J ends, which lost 1 base and 1 base, there was a span of 10 bases. The CDR3 DNA follows: TGTGCCAGTAGTATAGCGGGGGTTCGGAACACTGAAGCTTTCTTT. Protein product: CASSIAGVRNTEAFF.

The chain is built from TRBV5-1 and TRBJ2-1, with TRBD2 identical over 11 bases. The germline V gene encodes CDR1 SGHRS and CDR2 YFSETQ. This CDR3 is built from 17 residues. Trimming removed 3 bases from V and 0 bases from J; junction bases left unmatched: 5. The CDR3 is CASSWLLAGASYNEQFF. The CDR3 DNA reads as TGCGCCAGCAGCTGGCTACTAGCGGGGGCCTCCTACAATGAGCAGTTCTTC.

The chain joins TRBV6-2 or TRBV6-3 to TRBJ2-1; TRBD2 matches 9 bases. Germline V CDR1 and CDR2: MNHEY, SVGEGT. V lost 6 bases, J lost 2 bases, and 5 bases stayed unmatched. This CDR3 has 15 amino acids. DNA of the CDR3: TGTGCCAGCAGCGGCGGGAGGGGAGCCTACAATGAGCAGTTCTTC. Its protein is CASSGGRGAYNEQFF.

This chain connects TRBV5-4 to TRBJ2-5; TRBD1 agrees at 11 bases. CDR1 is SGHNT, CDR2 YYREEE, per germline (reference sequence). Trimming removed 7 bases from V and 4 bases from J; junction bases left unmatched: 12. CDR3 length: 16 residues. The CDR3 here is CASRAPPGQGGETQYF. In DNA form, the CDR3 reads TGTGCCAGCCGGGCGCCACCGGGACAGGGGGGAGAGACCCAGTACTTC.

V gene TRBV28 combines with J gene TRBJ1-2; 7 nucleotides line up with TRBD1. Germline CDR1 MDHEN, CDR2 SYDVKM. J lost 5 bases, V lost 6 bases, and 6 bases had no gene match. The CDR3 totals 13 residues. Here the CDR3 reads CASRRRTGYGYTF. The DNA for the CDR3 is TGTGCCAGCAGACGCCGGACAGGTTATGGCTACACCTTC.

There are many counts of this clone. The chain has TRBV21-1 and TRBJ1-2. TRBV21-1 represents a pseudogene. The CDR3 sequence is 14 residues long. Written as DNA, the CDR3 is TGTGCCAGCAGCCCGCCTAGGCGGGGGTATGGCTACACCTTC. The encoded protein is CASSPPRRGYGYTF.

V and J are TRBV19 and TRBJ2-7, with D uncertain. V shed 5 bases and J shed 0 bases, with 8 bases lying between them. This CDR3 is built from 13 residues. Germline V gene lookup returns CDR1 LNHDA and CDR2 SQIVND (reference sequence). The CDR3 DNA reads TGTGCCAGTAGTCCCCCCAGCTCCTACGAGCAGTACTTC. It is translated as CASSPPSSYEQYF.